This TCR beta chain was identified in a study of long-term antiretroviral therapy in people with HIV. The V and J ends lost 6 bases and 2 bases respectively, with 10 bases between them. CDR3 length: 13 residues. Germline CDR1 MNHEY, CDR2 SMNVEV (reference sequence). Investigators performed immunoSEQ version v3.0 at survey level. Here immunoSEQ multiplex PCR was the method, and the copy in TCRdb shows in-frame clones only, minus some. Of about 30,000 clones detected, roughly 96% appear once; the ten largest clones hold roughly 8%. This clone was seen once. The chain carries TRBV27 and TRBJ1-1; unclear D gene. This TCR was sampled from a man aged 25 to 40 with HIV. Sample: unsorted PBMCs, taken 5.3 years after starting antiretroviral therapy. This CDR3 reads CASSRTANTEAFF. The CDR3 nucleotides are TGTGCCAGCAGCCGTACAGCAAACACTGAAGCTTTCTTT.